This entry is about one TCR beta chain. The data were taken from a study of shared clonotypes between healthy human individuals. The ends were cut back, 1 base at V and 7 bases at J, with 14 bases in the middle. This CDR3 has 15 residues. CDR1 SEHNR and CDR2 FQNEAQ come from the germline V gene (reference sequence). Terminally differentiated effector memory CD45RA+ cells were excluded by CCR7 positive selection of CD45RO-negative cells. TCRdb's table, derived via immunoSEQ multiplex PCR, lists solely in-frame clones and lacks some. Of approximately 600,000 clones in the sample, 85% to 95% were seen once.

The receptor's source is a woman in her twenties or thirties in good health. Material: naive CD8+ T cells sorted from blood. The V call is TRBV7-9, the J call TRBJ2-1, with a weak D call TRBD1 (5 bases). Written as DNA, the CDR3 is TGTGCCAGCAGCTTAGGGCAGGGTAGTATAAATGAGCAGTTCTTC. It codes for CASSLGQGSINEQFF.